This T cell receptor (beta chain) was sequenced during a study of CD8+ T cells in alopecia areata. Study findings and constraints: An increase in clonality over normal scalp was evident in lesional scalp, especially alopecia totalis/universalis.

Germline-derived CDR1 and CDR2 are GTSNPN and SVGIG (reference sequence). This CDR3 has 17 amino acids. V lost 2 bases and J 0 bases, leaving 16 bases between the germline ends. Treatment indicated: oral pan-JAK inhibitor, 5-10 mg twice daily. Extracted from the samples, RNA was reverse transcribed into cDNA to serve as the sequencing template. Libraries were prepared by immunoSEQ multiplex PCR; TCRdb keeps only in-frame clonotypes and omits some of them. The repertoire holds around 180,000 clones, with just under 65% as singletons. This clone was observed a handful of times. Antigen specificity is unknown.

This rearrangement joins TRBV30 to TRBJ2-2; tentative D call: TRBD2 (7 bases). The sequencing here drew on CD4+ T cells sorted from blood, taken around week 49, from a patient treated with tofacitinib. The sequence was collected from a human donor with alopecia areata. CDR3 residues: CAWSTTGGPSNTGELFF. As DNA, the CDR3 is TGTGCCTGGAGTACGACGGGGGGCCCCTCGAACACCGGGGAGCTGTTTTTT. The whole variable domain, remainder taken from reference TRBV30 and TRBJ2-2, is SQTIHQWPATLVQPVGSPLSLECTVEGTSNPNLYWYRQAAGRGLQLLFYSVGIGQISSEVPQNLSASRPQDRQFILSSKKLLLSDSGFYLCAWSTTGGPSNTGELFFGEGSRLTVL.